This T cell receptor (beta chain) is drawn from a study of blood T cell repertoires in COVID-19. The wider study: T cells, B-cell-depleted T cells, or PBMCs supplied cDNA or gDNA.

The CDR3 runs to 15 residues. In germline, CDR1 is SGHTA, CDR2 FQGNSA. Trimming took 1 base from V and 5 from J, leaving 14 bases between them. Clones were sequenced by immunoSEQ multiplex PCR, and TCRdb holds only the in-frame ones, with some missing. The sample includes around 230,000 clones, roughly 90% seen only once; the top ten take around 2.6%. This rearrangement joins TRBV7-2 to TRBJ1-1; a possible D gene is TRBD1 (6 bases). The sequenced material came from PBMCs or T cells enriched from blood (not recorded which). The TCR sequence derives from a woman aged 25 to 45 who had recovered from COVID-19. CDR3 in amino acids: CASSLEAAGVTEAFF. The DNA of the CDR3 is TGTGCCAGCAGCTTAGAAGCGGCAGGGGTGACTGAAGCTTTCTTT.